The clone carrying this T cell receptor (beta chain) was seen repeatedly, ten times or more. This CDR3 spans 14 amino acids. Trimming pared 5 bases from V and 3 bases from J, leaving 15 bases between. Looked up from germline, CDR1 is SGHRS and CDR2 is YFSETQ. This sample is part of a study of Graves' ophthalmopathy and Graves' hyperthyroidism. As the template, RNA transcripts were used to amplify TCR beta CDR3 regions. A first-round RT-PCR used HTBI primers, followed by a second-round multiplex PCR. TCRdb processed the multiplex PCR reads anew with MiXCR; each CDR3 protein has one entry. The sample contains under 800,000 distinct CDR3 sequences, about 20% of which appear only once.

This receptor was obtained from a woman under 30 with stable Graves' hyperthyroidism. Some clones in this sample may be carry-over from other donors' samples. The chain combines TRBV5-1 with TRBJ2-7; D may match TRBD1 or TRBD2 (5 bases each). Sequencing input: peripheral blood. DNA of the CDR3: TGCGCCAGCAGATCCCGGGACGGCTACTACGAGCAGTACTTC. It specifies CASRSRDGYYEQYF.